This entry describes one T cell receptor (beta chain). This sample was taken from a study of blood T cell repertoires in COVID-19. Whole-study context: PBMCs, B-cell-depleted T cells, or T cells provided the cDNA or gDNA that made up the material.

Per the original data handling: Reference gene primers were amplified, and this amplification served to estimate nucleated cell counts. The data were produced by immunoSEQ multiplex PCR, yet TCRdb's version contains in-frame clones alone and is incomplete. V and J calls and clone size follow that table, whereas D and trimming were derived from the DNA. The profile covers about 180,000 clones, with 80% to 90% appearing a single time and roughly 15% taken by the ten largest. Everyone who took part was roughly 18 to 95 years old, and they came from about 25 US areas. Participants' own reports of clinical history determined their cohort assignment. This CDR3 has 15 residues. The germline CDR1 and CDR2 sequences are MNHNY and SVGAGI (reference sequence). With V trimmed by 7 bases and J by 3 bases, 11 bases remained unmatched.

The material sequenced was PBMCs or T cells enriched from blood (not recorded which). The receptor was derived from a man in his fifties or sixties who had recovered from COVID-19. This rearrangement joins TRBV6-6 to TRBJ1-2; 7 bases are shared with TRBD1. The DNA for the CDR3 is TGTGCCAGCACCAAGCAGGACAGGCCGGACTATGGCTACACCTTC. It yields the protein CASTKQDRPDYGYTF.